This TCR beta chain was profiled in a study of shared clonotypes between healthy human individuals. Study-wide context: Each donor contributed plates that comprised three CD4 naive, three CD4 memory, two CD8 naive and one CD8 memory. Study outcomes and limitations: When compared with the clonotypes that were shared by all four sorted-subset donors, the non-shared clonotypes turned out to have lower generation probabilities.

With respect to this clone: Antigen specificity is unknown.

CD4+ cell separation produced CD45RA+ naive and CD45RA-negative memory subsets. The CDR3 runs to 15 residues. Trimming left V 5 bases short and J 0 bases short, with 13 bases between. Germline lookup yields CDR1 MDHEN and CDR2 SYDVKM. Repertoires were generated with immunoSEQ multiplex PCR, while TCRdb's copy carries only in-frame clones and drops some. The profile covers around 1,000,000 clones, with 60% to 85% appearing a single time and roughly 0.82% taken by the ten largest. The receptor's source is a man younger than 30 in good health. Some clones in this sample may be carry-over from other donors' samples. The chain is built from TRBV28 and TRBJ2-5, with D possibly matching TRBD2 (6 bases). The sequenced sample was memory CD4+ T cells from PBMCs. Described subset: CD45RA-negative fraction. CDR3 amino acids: CASSTPRDYQETQYF. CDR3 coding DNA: TGTGCCAGCAGTACACCCCGGGACTACCAAGAGACCCAGTACTTC.